This is a list of T cell receptor beta chains from one sample in a study of OX40 agonist ivuxolimab in advanced cancers. The table came from immunoSEQ multiplex PCR; TCRdb's copy has only in-frame clones and leaves some out. Of more than 45,000 clones in the sample, 88% were seen once. The sequences come from CD4+ or CD8+ T cells sorted from blood, collected in a trial of the OX40 agonist ivuxolimab. These receptors were obtained from an adult with an advanced solid tumor such as melanoma, head and neck, liver or kidney cancer. The CDR3 runs from the conserved cysteine through the conserved F or W. A D gene is named only where the DNA matches it firmly. Clone size is shown for a subset of rows, as once, few, many or a class of expanded clone.

size	D	V	J	length	DNA	CDR3
few	-	TRBV5-4	TRBJ2-1	18	TGTGCCAGCAGACCCGGGCTGGTTTTTCGGGGCTCCTACAATGAGCAGTTCTTC	CASRPGLVFRGSYNEQFF
once	-	TRBV7-2	TRBJ1-6	13	TGTGCCAGCAGCTTAGGGTTGAATTCACCCCTCCACTTT	CASSLGLNSPLHF
-	TRBD2	TRBV5-4	TRBJ2-5	15	TGTGCCAGCAGCAAAGCCGGGACTACACAAGAGACCCAGTACTTC	CASSKAGTTQETQYF
-	-	TRBV20-1	TRBJ2-7	11	TGCAGTGCCACGAAATCCCACGAGCAGTACTTC	CSATKSHEQYF
few	-	TRBV4-2	TRBJ2-6	18	TGTGCCAGCAGCCAAGAGGGGTTAAGGGGAACTGGGGCCAACGTCCTGACTTTC	CASSQEGLRGTGANVLTF
-	TRBD2	TRBV5-4	TRBJ2-7	16	TGTGCCAGCAGCTCCGCTTACTCCGGGAGGGCCTCCGAGCAGTACTTC	CASSSAYSGRASEQYF
-	TRBD2	TRBV6-6	TRBJ2-3	15	TGTGCCAGCAGTCACGGACTAGCGATCGGGGATACGCAGTATTTT	CASSHGLAIGDTQYF
-	-	TRBV5-1	TRBJ2-7	16	TGCGCCAGCAGCTTGGTCTCGGTCAGCCTGATGGACGAGCAGTACTTC	CASSLVSVSLMDEQYF
-	-	TRBV5-4	TRBJ2-3	11	TGTGCCAGCAGCTTTAGAGATACGCAGTATTTT	CASSFRDTQYF
-	-	TRBV6-5	TRBJ1-5	15	TGTGCCAGCAGTTACTCTGTCAGTAGCAATCAGCCCCAGCATTTT	CASSYSVSSNQPQHF
-	-	TRBV28	TRBJ2-1	15	TGTGCCAGCACTGGTAAGGGGCAATGGAGGAATGAGCAGTTCTTC	CASTGKGQWRNEQFF
-	-	TRBV11-2	TRBJ2-7	14	TGTGCCAGCAGCTTAGATCCCAGCAGCTACGAGCAGTACTTC	CASSLDPSSYEQYF
-	-	TRBV6-5	TRBJ2-5	12	TGTGCCAGCAGTTTAGGGACTTCCGAGCGGTACTTC	CASSLGTSERYF
-	TRBD1	TRBV19	TRBJ1-1	14	TGTGCCAGTAGTCGGGACAGGGGGAACCCGAGGGCTTTCTTT	CASSRDRGNPRAFF
-	-	TRBV15	TRBJ1-3	15	TGTGCCACCAGCAGAGCCGACAGGTTCGGAAACACCATATATTTT	CATSRADRFGNTIYF
once	-	TRBV5-4	TRBJ2-1	15	TGTGCCAGCAGCTTCGAGAGGGCGGCCTACAATGAGCAGTTCTTC	CASSFERAAYNEQFF
-	-	TRBV7-9	TRBJ2-1	14	TGTGCCAGCAGCCCGACCCGTCTCGAGGGTGAGCAGTTCTTC	CASSPTRLEGEQFF
-	-	TRBV11-1	TRBJ2-1	15	TGTGCCAGCAGCTTAGCGGCTAGCTGGGACGGTGAGCAGTTCTTC	CASSLAASWDGEQFF
-	-	TRBV6-4	TRBJ2-3	14	TGTGCCAGCAGTGTCGGGCCAGAGGGAGATACGCAGTATTTT	CASSVGPEGDTQYF
-	-	TRBV7-2	TRBJ2-7	14	TGTGCCAGCAGCTTAGCAGGGGTGGGGGACGAGCAGTACTTC	CASSLAGVGDEQYF